A selection of T cell receptor beta chains follows, all from one sample in a study of blood T cell repertoires in COVID-19. The protocol was immunoSEQ multiplex PCR, while the TCRdb copy is restricted to in-frame clones and leaves out a portion. The top ten clones hold over 1% of a sample with about 400,000 clones, 89% of them seen once. Specimen: peripheral blood. The receptors derive from a man in his forties or fifties with acute or convalescent COVID-19. The CDR3 runs from the conserved cysteine through the conserved F or W. D genes are given only for firm matches. The size entry is marked missing in some rows and otherwise reads once, few, many or a size class.

>TRBV9|.|.|TRBJ1-1
TGTGCCAGCAGCGCAAGAGCGGACAGGAACACTGAAGCTTTCTTT
CASSARADRNTEAFF
>TRBV7-9|.|once|TRBJ2-6
TGTGCCAGCAGCTTAGAGGGGTCTGGGGCCAACGTCCTGACTTTC
CASSLEGSGANVLTF
>TRBV6-5|TRBD1|.|TRBJ1-1
TGTGCCAGCAGAAATAGAGGGGGCCCTGAAGCTTTCTTT
CASRNRGGPEAFF
>TRBV28|.|.|TRBJ2-7
TGTGCCAGCAGGTCTGACAGTTATGAGCAGTACTTC
CASRSDSYEQYF
>TRBV6-5|.|once|TRBJ2-1
TGTGCCAGCAGTTACGCGGTAGCTTCTGAGCAGTTCTTC
CASSYAVASEQFF
>TRBV5-4|.|.|TRBJ1-2
TGTGCCAGCAGCTTGTGGGGCAGCTCGGGCGGCTACACCTTC
CASSLWGSSGGYTF
>TRBV19|TRBD1|.|TRBJ1-2
TGTGCCAGTAGTAACTCCCGGGACAGCATTAGAGGCTACACCTTC
CASSNSRDSIRGYTF
>TRBV28|TRBD1|many|TRBJ1-4
TGTGCCAGCAGATTACAGGGGCTAAATGAAAAACTGTTTTTT
CASRLQGLNEKLFF
>TRBV12-3/TRBV12-4|.|.|TRBJ2-7
TGTGCCAGCAGCTGGGCGGGCTCCTACGAGCAGTACTTC
CASSWAGSYEQYF
>TRBV9|TRBD2|once|TRBJ2-5
TGTGCCAGCAGCCCATGGACTAGCGGGGGGCGAGGAGAGACCCAGTACTTC
CASSPWTSGGRGETQYF
>TRBV28|.|.|TRBJ1-4
TGTGCCAGCAGTTCTAGGGGCCCTGAAAAACTGTTTTTT
CASSSRGPEKLFF
>TRBV6-6|.|.|TRBJ2-2
TGTGCCAGCCTGGTGAGGGTGGACACCGGGGAGCTGTTTTTT
CASLVRVDTGELFF
>TRBV3-1/TRBV3-2|.|.|TRBJ1-3
TGTGCCAGCAGCCAATGGCCCAGACAGGACACCATATATTTT
CASSQWPRQDTIYF